This TCR beta chain was sequenced during a study of T cell responses to AZD1222 COVID-19 vaccine. Generated by immunoSEQ multiplex PCR, the TCRdb table keeps only in-frame clones and is missing some. The sample has 140,000 to 150,000 clones; 75% to 90% are singletons. The CDR3 loop spans 12 amino acids. From germline, CDR1 is GTSNPN and CDR2 SVGIG (reference sequence). V dropped 2 bases and J dropped 8 bases, with 12 bases sitting between them. Sequencing used peripheral blood, obtained on day 0 of MenACWY control vaccination. This chain joins TRBV30 and TRBJ1-1; D is uncertain. This TCR was sampled from an adult in good health. The CDR3 loop reads CAWSLGYGEAFF. In DNA, the CDR3 is TGTGCCTGGAGTCTGGGGTACGGGGAAGCTTTCTTT. The full variable domain, completed using reference TRBV30 and TRBJ1-1, is SQTIHQWPATLVQPVGSPLSLECTVEGTSNPNLYWYRQAAGRGLQLLFYSVGIGQISSEVPQNLSASRPQDRQFILSSKKLLLSDSGFYLCAWSLGYGEAFFGQGTRLTVV.